This T cell receptor (beta chain) was identified in a study of spatial heterogeneity in lung cancer. Study at large: Samples were donated by 72 untreated early-stage non-small cell lung cancer patients. Available follow-up PBMC samples, collected a median of about 2 years post-resection, were sequenced.

This clonotype was seen many times. Antigen: not known. One entry per CDR3 protein, called by TCRdb with MiXCR from the 5' RACE reads. The table lists over 95,000 distinct CDR3 sequences, about 10% of them singletons. Noted time point: blood at routine non-recurrence follow-up after resection. Researchers sequenced whole RNA taken from tumor, nontumor lung or frozen PBMC without sorting. Trimming stripped 3 bases from V and 7 bases from J, with 16 bases between. CDR1 SGHVS and CDR2 FQNEAQ come from the germline V gene. This CDR3 spans 15 amino acids. Study outcomes and limitations: The study found ubiquitous expanded tumor TCRs in blood more at resection than follow-up.

J is TRBJ2-1 and V is TRBV7-8; tentative D call: TRBD1 (5 bases). The material sequenced was PBMCs, taken at follow-up. The receptor comes from a female donor with early-stage non-small cell lung cancer. As DNA, the CDR3 is TGTGCCAGCAGCTTCCGCAGGGTTGCCTCGAATGAGCAGTTCTTC. Translating it yields CASSFRRVASNEQFF.